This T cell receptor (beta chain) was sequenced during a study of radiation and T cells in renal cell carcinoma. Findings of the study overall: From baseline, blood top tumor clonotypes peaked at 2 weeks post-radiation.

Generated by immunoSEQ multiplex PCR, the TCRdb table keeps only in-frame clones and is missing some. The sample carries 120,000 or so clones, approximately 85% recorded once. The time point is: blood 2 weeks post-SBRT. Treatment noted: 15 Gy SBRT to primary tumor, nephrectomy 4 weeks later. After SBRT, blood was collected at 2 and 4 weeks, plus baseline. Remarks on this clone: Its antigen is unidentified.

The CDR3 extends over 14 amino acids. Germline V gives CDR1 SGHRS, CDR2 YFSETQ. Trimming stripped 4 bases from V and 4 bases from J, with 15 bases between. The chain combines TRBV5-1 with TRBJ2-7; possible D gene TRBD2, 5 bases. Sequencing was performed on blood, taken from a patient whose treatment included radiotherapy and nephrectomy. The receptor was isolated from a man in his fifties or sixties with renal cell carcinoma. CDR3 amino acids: CASSPSPAGYEQYF. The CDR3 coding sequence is TGCGCCAGCAGCCCCTCGCCGGCGGGTTACGAGCAGTACTTC.